These 16 T cell receptor beta chains came from one sample sequenced in a study of TIL therapy for anti-PD-1-resistant metastatic lung cancer. The time point here: pre-treatment sample, taken before nivolumab and TIL therapy. Sequencing used immunoSEQ v3. The protocol was immunoSEQ multiplex PCR, while the TCRdb copy is restricted to in-frame clones and leaves out a portion. This sample has some 37,000 clones; 73% occur once, and the top ten carry roughly 5.7%. Specimen: blood, collected at baseline. These TCRs come from a person aged 25-80 years with non-small cell lung cancer.

The rearrangement uses TRBV9 and TRBJ2-3; D may be TRBD1 or TRBD2 (6 bases each). From germline, CDR1 is SGDLS and CDR2 YYNGEE. Trimming removed 0 bases from V and 4 bases from J, with 15 bases in between. The length of the CDR3 is 16 residues. CDR3: CASSVATGAGADTQYF. CDR3 sequence (DNA): TGTGCCAGCAGCGTAGCTACGGGAGCAGGGGCAGATACGCAGTATTTT.

The rearrangement uses TRBV6-5 and TRBJ1-6, with a tentative D call TRBD1 (5 bases). The ends were cut back, 6 bases at V and 8 bases at J, with 14 bases in the middle. Looked up from germline, CDR1 is MNHEY and CDR2 is SVGAGI. The CDR3 length is 14 residues. The DNA of the CDR3 is TGTGCCAGCAGACCCGGGGCCTCCTATTCACCCCTCCACTTT. It yields the protein CASRPGASYSPLHF.

J is TRBJ2-1 and V is TRBV11-2; TRBD1 agrees at 8 bases. CDR3 length: 13 amino acids. CDR1 SGHAT and CDR2 FQNNGV come from the germline V gene. J gave up 6 bases and V 3 bases, and 1 base lay outside the gene matches. The CDR3 loop is CASSFDRGNEQFF. DNA of the CDR3: TGTGCCAGCAGCTTTGACAGGGGCAATGAGCAGTTCTTC. Together with reference TRBV11-2 and TRBJ2-1, the CDR3 gives the full variable domain: EAGVAQSPRYKIIEKRQSVAFWCNPISGHATLYWYQQILGQGPKLLIQFQNNGVVDDSQLPKDRFSAERLKGVDSTLKIQPAKLEDSAVYLCASSFDRGNEQFFGPGTRLTVL.

The table lists this clone with a few counts. This chain uses TRBV2 with TRBJ2-2, with D perhaps matching TRBD2 (5 bases). This CDR3 comprises 15 residues. CDR1 and CDR2 (germline): SNHLY, FYNNEI. V shed 4 bases and J shed 0 bases, with 9 bases lying between them. The CDR3 nucleotides read TGTGCCAGCAGTGGAGTCGGGGCGAACACCGGGGAGCTGTTTTTT. This encodes CASSGVGANTGELFF.

CDR3 amino acids: CASSPTGWTGGATEAFF. CDR3 nucleotides: TGTGCCAGCTCACCAACGGGATGGACAGGGGGCGCGACTGAAGCTTTCTTT. The gene calls are TRBV18 and TRBJ1-1, with TRBD1 matching 11 bases. The ends lost 2 bases at V and 5 bases at J; junction bases unmatched: 10. Germline values: CDR1 KGHSH, CDR2 LQKENI. The CDR3 totals 17 residues.

The chain combines TRBV5-1 with TRBJ1-6; a possible D gene is TRBD1 (5 bases). The CDR3 extends over 14 amino acids. The germline CDR1 and CDR2 sequences are SGHRS and YFSETQ. With 6 bases removed from V and 10 bases from J, the gap between germline ends came to 17 bases. Written as DNA, the CDR3 is TGCGCCAGCAAGTTCGGGGGAGGAGCATCACCCCTCCACTTT. Its protein product is CASKFGGGASPLHF. The full variable domain, completed using reference TRBV5-1 and TRBJ1-6, is KAGVTQTPRYLIKTRGQQVTLSCSPISGHRSVSWYQQTPGQGLQFLFEYFSETQRNKGNFPGRFSGRQFSNSRSEMNVSTLELGDSALYLCASKFGGGASPLHFGNGTRLTVT.

The chain recombines TRBV5-1 with TRBJ1-1; no definite D call. Between the trimmed V and J ends, which lost 1 base and 3 bases, there was a span of 10 bases. In germline, CDR1 is SGHRS, CDR2 YFSETQ. The CDR3 covers 14 residues. CDR3 sequence (DNA): TGCGCCAGCAGCTTGTGGCTTGGCGACACTGAAGCTTTCTTT. Protein sequence: CASSLWLGDTEAFF. Full variable domain (rest looked up from reference TRBV5-1 and TRBJ1-1): KAGVTQTPRYLIKTRGQQVTLSCSPISGHRSVSWYQQTPGQGLQFLFEYFSETQRNKGNFPGRFSGRQFSNSRSEMNVSTLELGDSALYLCASSLWLGDTEAFFGQGTRLTVV.

This clone appeared a few times. J is TRBJ1-1 and V is TRBV28; TRBD1 might be the D (6 bases). The CDR3 has 13 residues. V lost 7 bases to trimming and J lost 5 bases, with 14 bases between them. Germline V lookup: CDR1 MDHEN, CDR2 SYDVKM. DNA of the CDR3: TGTGCCAGCAATACAGGGCAAAGGACTGAAGCTTTCTTT. Residues: CASNTGQRTEAFF. Drawing the rest from reference TRBV28 and TRBJ1-1, the complete variable domain is DVKVTQSSRYLVKRTGEKVFLECVQDMDHENMFWYRQDPGLGLRLIYFSYDVKMKEKGDIPEGYSVSREKKERFSLILESASTNQTSMYLCASNTGQRTEAFFGQGTRLTVV.

This clone appeared a few times. This rearrangement joins TRBV28 to TRBJ1-1, with D hard to call. CDR3 length equals 12 residues. The germline V and J ends were trimmed by 6 bases and 3 bases, with 8 bases remaining between them. The germline CDR1 and CDR2 sequences are MDHEN and SYDVKM. The CDR3 region is CASRDYDTEAFF. The CDR3, as DNA: TGTGCCAGCAGAGACTATGACACTGAAGCTTTCTTT.

The V gene is TRBV4-3, the J gene TRBJ2-1; the match to TRBD2 covers 15 bases. The CDR3 is 20 residues long. CDR1 and CDR2 (germline): LGHNA, YSLEER. V lost 0 bases, J lost 6 bases, and 12 bases stayed unmatched. Here the CDR3 reads CASSQDLRAGTSGRRNEQFF. DNA of the CDR3: TGCGCCAGCAGCCAAGATCTTAGAGCGGGGACTAGCGGGAGGCGCAATGAGCAGTTCTTC.

This clone was seen more than once but under ten times. V is TRBV5-1 and J is TRBJ2-7; D possibly corresponds to TRBD2 (5 bases). Trimming pared 7 bases from V and 2 bases from J, leaving 7 bases between. Looked up from germline, CDR1 is SGHRS and CDR2 is YFSETQ. CDR3 length equals 11 residues. The CDR3 loop is CASAEAYEQYF. The CDR3 DNA sequence: TGCGCCAGCGCGGAGGCCTACGAGCAGTACTTC.

The CDR3 DNA follows: TGTGCCAGCAGCTTGGGGCAACAGGGCACGCAGTATTTT. It codes for CASSLGQQGTQYF. The chain joins TRBV5-4 to TRBJ2-3; D may be TRBD1 (6 bases). V gave up 0 bases and J gave up 9 bases, with 11 bases separating them. This CDR3 contains 13 residues. Per the germline V gene, CDR1 is SGHNT and CDR2 is YYREEE (reference sequence).

This chain connects TRBV4-3 to TRBJ1-6; weak D call: TRBD1 (6 bases). CDR1 is LGHNA and CDR2 is YSLEER in the germline V gene. The CDR3 runs 13 residues. The V gene lost 4 bases and the J gene lost 6 bases, with 7 bases spanning the gap. The CDR3 protein is CASSLRGNSPLHF. The CDR3 nucleotides are TGCGCCAGCAGCCTCAGGGGTAATTCACCCCTCCACTTT.

This clone was counted only a few times. V usage is TRBV14 and J usage is TRBJ1-1; D gene ambiguous. Germline CDR1 is SGHDN and CDR2 is FVKESK. V lost 0 bases, J lost 1 base, and 15 bases lay in between. The CDR3 sequence is 17 residues long. CDR3 amino acids: CASSQDIQWVGNTEAFF. CDR3 sequence (DNA): TGTGCCAGCAGCCAAGATATTCAGTGGGTGGGGAACACTGAAGCTTTCTTT.

The rearrangement links TRBV13 to TRBJ1-2; TRBD1 matches 8 bases. The CDR3 is made up of 14 amino acids. Germline CDR1 is PRHDT and CDR2 is FYEKMQ (reference sequence). V dropped 3 bases and J dropped 8; count of bases not matched to a gene: 8. CDR3 nucleotide sequence: TGTGCCAGCAGCTTGGCGCAGGGGGCAGGGGGCTACACCTTC. Protein: CASSLAQGAGGYTF.

The chain carries TRBV5-4 and TRBJ2-7, with TRBD2 as a possible D gene (6 bases). CDR1 is SGHNT and CDR2 is YYREEE in the germline V gene (reference sequence). CDR3 length: 15 residues. The germline V and J ends were trimmed by 1 base and 6 bases, with 17 bases remaining between them. In nucleotides, the CDR3 is TGTGCCAGCAGCTTGAAGTCTCGGAGGGCCGGCGAGCAGTACTTC. This encodes CASSLKSRRAGEQYF. Full variable domain (missing parts from reference TRBV5-4 and TRBJ2-7): ETGVTQSPTHLIKTRGQQVTLRCSSQSGHNTVSWYQQALGQGPQFIFQYYREEENGRGNFPPRFSGLQFPNYSSELNVNALELDDSALYLCASSLKSRRAGEQYFGPGTRLTVT.